This is a list of T cell receptor beta chains from one sample in a study of T cell responses to AZD1222 COVID-19 vaccine. Here immunoSEQ multiplex PCR was the method, and the copy in TCRdb shows in-frame clones only, minus some. The sample has some 63,000 clones, roughly 89% seen once. This specimen consisted of peripheral blood, obtained 28 days after the second AZD1222 dose. The receptor set was obtained from an adult who received the AZD1222 COVID-19 vaccine. Each CDR3 is given without its conserved first and last residue. Size values are once, few and many counts, or a class for expanded clones, and some rows have none.

v_call: TRBV9
j_call: TRBJ1-4
clone_size: .
cdr3_aa: ASSGPTGINEKLF

v_call: TRBV6-1
j_call: TRBJ2-3
clone_size: .
cdr3_aa: ASSEGGVTDTQY

v_call: TRBV7-8
j_call: TRBJ2-1
clone_size: .
cdr3_aa: ASSLDSRSSNEQF

v_call: TRBV10-3
j_call: TRBJ2-3
clone_size: .
cdr3_aa: AISVGQLTDTQY

v_call: TRBV19
j_call: TRBJ1-2
clone_size: .
cdr3_aa: ASSIDSKPLSGGYT

v_call: TRBV12-3/TRBV12-4
j_call: TRBJ2-7
clone_size: .
cdr3_aa: ASRGQSYEQY

v_call: TRBV27
j_call: TRBJ1-3
clone_size: .
cdr3_aa: ASSPMDRASNTIY

v_call: TRBV27
j_call: TRBJ2-3
clone_size: .
cdr3_aa: ASSPTGRTGGGQY

v_call: TRBV3-1/TRBV3-2
j_call: TRBJ2-1
clone_size: .
cdr3_aa: ASSQSWTGVLNEQF

v_call: TRBV13
j_call: TRBJ1-6
clone_size: .
cdr3_aa: ASRFRDRGNSPLH

v_call: TRBV11-2
j_call: TRBJ2-7
clone_size: .
cdr3_aa: ASSPQTLSSYEQY

v_call: TRBV19
j_call: TRBJ2-2
clone_size: .
cdr3_aa: ATPDGVNTGELF

v_call: TRBV20-1
j_call: TRBJ2-7
clone_size: .
cdr3_aa: SASGGDNYEQY

v_call: TRBV5-1
j_call: TRBJ1-3
clone_size: .
cdr3_aa: ASSLAGGLPSGNTIY

v_call: TRBV9
j_call: TRBJ2-1
clone_size: .
cdr3_aa: ASSLRLVGNEQF

v_call: TRBV28
j_call: TRBJ2-5
clone_size: .
cdr3_aa: ASSFGTGGGETQY

v_call: TRBV7-2
j_call: TRBJ2-3
clone_size: .
cdr3_aa: ASSPWTSGADTQY

v_call: TRBV19
j_call: TRBJ1-2
clone_size: .
cdr3_aa: ASSFTGTNYGYT

v_call: TRBV28
j_call: TRBJ1-1
clone_size: .
cdr3_aa: ASSLTRQHTEAF

v_call: TRBV10-2
j_call: TRBJ1-3
clone_size: few
cdr3_aa: ASSRGTDGNTIY

v_call: TRBV7-9
j_call: TRBJ2-7
clone_size: .
cdr3_aa: ASSRWTSGRNHEQY

v_call: TRBV6-5
j_call: TRBJ1-4
clone_size: once
cdr3_aa: ASAPSRGNEKLF

v_call: TRBV2
j_call: TRBJ2-1
clone_size: .
cdr3_aa: ASRGLAGGEQF